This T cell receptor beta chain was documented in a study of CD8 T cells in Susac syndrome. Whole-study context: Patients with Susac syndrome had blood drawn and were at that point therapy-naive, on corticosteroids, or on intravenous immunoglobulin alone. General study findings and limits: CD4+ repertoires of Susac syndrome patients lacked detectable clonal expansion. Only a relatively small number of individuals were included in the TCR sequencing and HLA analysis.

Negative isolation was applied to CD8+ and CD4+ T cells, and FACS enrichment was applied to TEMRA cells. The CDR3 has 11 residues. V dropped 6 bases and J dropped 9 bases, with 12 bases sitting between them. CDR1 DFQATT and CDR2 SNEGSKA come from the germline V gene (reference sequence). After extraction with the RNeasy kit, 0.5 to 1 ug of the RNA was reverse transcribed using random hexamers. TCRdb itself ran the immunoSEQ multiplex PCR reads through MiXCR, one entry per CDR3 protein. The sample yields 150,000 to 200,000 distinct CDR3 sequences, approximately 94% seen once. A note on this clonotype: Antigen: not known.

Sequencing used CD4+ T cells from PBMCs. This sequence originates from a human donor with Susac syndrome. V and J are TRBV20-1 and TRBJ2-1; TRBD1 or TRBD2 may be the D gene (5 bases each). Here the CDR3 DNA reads TGCAGTGCGATGCGAGGGGCTGAGCAGTTCTTC. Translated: CSAMRGAEQFF.